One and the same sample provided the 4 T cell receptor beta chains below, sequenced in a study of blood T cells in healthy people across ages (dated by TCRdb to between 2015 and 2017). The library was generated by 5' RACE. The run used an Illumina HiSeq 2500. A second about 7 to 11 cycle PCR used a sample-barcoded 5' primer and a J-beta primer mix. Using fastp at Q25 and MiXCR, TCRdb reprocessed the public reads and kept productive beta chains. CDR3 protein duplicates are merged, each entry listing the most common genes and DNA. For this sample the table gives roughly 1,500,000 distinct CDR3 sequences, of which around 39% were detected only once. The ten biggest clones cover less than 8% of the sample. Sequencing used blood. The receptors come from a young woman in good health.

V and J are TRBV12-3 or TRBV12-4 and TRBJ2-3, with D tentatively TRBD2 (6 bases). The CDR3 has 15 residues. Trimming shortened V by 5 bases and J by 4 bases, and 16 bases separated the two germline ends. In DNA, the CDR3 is TGTGCCAGCAGTGGGACTTTTAGTCATGCAGATACGCAGTATTTT. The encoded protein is CASSGTFSHADTQYF.

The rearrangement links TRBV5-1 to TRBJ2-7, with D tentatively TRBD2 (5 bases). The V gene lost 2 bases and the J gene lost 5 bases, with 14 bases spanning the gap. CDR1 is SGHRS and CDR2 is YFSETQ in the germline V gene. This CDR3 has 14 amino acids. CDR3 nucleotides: TGCGCCAGCAGCTTCGACCCTGGGAGACACGAGCAGTACTTC. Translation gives CASSFDPGRHEQYF.

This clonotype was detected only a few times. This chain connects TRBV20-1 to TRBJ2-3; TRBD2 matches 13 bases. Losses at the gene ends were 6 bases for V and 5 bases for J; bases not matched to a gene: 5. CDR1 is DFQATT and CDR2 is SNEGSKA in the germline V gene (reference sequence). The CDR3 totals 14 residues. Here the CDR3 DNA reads TGCAGTGCCCGAGGACTAGCGGGAGTAGATACGCAGTATTTT. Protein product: CSARGLAGVDTQYF.

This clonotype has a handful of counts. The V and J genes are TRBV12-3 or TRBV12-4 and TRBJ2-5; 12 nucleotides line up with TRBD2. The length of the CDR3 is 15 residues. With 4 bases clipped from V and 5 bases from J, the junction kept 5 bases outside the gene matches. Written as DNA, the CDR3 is TGTGCCAGCAGTTCCCAGACTAGCGGGAGTGAGACCCAGTACTTC. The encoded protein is CASSSQTSGSETQYF.